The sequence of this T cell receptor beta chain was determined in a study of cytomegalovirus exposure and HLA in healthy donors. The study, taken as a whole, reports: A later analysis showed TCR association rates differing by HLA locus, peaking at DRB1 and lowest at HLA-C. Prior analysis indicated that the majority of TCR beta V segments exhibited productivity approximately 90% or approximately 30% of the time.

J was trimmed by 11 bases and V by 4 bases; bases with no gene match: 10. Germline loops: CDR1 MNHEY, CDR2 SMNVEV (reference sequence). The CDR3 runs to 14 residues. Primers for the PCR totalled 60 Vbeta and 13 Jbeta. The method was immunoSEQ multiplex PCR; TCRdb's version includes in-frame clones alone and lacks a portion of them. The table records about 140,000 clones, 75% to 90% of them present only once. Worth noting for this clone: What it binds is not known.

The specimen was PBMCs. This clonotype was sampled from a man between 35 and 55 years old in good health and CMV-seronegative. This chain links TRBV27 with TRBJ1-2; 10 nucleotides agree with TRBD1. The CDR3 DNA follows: TGTGCCAGCAGTTCATTGACAGGGGGCGACGGTTACACCTTC. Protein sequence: CASSSLTGGDGYTF.